The source of this TCR beta chain is a study of T cell responses to AZD1222 COVID-19 vaccine. Germline-derived CDR1 and CDR2 are SGHRS and YFSETQ. The CDR3 spans 15 residues. The ends lost 6 bases at V and 0 bases at J; junction bases unmatched: 5. The assay was immunoSEQ multiplex PCR, and TCRdb's table has in-frame clones only and misses some. This sample has 95,000 to 130,000 clones, with roughly 92% found just once. Sequences were derived from peripheral blood, sampled 28 days after the second AZD1222 dose. The genes are TRBV5-1 and TRBJ1-4; 7 bases align to TRBD1. This sequence originates from an adult who received the AZD1222 COVID-19 vaccine. The CDR3 DNA follows: TGCGCCAGCAACACCGGGACAGCAACTAATGAAAAACTGTTTTTT. Protein: CASNTGTATNEKLFF.